This TCR beta chain was captured by sequencing in a study of identical twins. Findings and caveats of the study: Findings came from cross-sectional statistics, without long-term follow-up of donors. Insertions were reduced in abundant cord blood beta clonotypes but not in memory repertoires. The models gave estimates that fell short of the out-of-frame TCR alpha sharing seen in monozygotic twins.

The J segment lost 8 bases and the V segment lost 0 bases, leaving 9 bases of the junction unmatched. CDR1 is LGHNA and CDR2 is YNFKEQ in the germline V gene. This CDR3 has 16 residues. Note on this clonotype: Its antigen is not known.

A universal primer site arose from template switching, and cDNA bore unique molecular identifiers. Each CDR3 protein is one row after TCRdb ran MiXCR on the 5' RACE reads. The profile shows some 900,000 distinct CDR3 sequences, around 12% of them singletons. This sample also belongs to another study, concerning yellow fever vaccine responses in identical twins.

Input material: PBMCs. This clonotype was obtained from a woman aged 18 to 35 in good health. This chain connects TRBV4-2 to TRBJ2-1, with 8 bases that match TRBD2. This CDR3 is CASSQDDGGGPDEQFF. CDR3 in DNA: TGTGCCAGCAGCCAAGATGACGGCGGGGGGCCGGATGAGCAGTTCTTC.